These 6 T cell receptor beta chains share one sample of origin, sequenced in a study of breast tumors, draining lymph nodes, adjacent tissues (dated by TCRdb to 2016 to 2017). Lymph node samples were obtained from the axillary draining lymph nodes of breast cancer patients. The library was generated by multiplex PCR. Sequencing was carried out with an Illumina HiSeq 2000. The public reads were reanalyzed by TCRdb: fastp trimming at Q25, MiXCR alignment, in-frame beta chains only. Every CDR3 protein is listed once, alongside the most common genes and DNA of its rows. The sample table lists fewer than 200,000 distinct CDR3 sequences, roughly a third of them with a count of one. The ten largest clones capture around 4% of the sample. The sequenced sample consisted of axillary lymph node tissue. These receptors were obtained from a female donor with breast cancer. Some clones in this sample may be carry-over from other donors' samples.

For this clonotype: At one end, the junction sequence differs from germline, possibly due to a read error. The chain joins TRBV7-9 to TRBJ2-5, with 11 bases identical to TRBD2. The CDR3 sequence is 17 residues long. The germline V gene encodes CDR1 SEHNR and CDR2 FQNEAQ (reference sequence). The CDR3 region has the DNA TGTGCCAGCAGCTTAGACGCGCTAGCGGGGGGACAAGAGTCCCAGTACTTC. Translation: CASSLDALAGGQESQYF.

This clonotype appeared many times. The chain recombines TRBV20-1 with TRBJ1-6; tentatively, D is TRBD1 (5 bases). Germline CDR1 is DFQATT and CDR2 is SNEGSKA (reference sequence). The CDR3 consists of 14 residues. The ends were cut back, 2 bases at V and 5 bases at J, with 10 bases in the middle. The CDR3 DNA reads TGCAGTGCTAGAATTCGGGGGAATAATTCACCCCTCCACTTT. Its translation: CSARIRGNNSPLHF.

Remarks on this clonotype: The CDR3 carries no conserved terminal phenylalanine or tryptophan, so it likely arises from a read error. The J gene is TRBJ2-1, the V gene TRBV9, with D uncertain. Germline assignment: CDR1 SGDLS and CDR2 YYNGEE. The germline V and J ends were trimmed by 3 bases and 4 bases, with 8 bases remaining between them. The CDR3 is 13 amino acids. This CDR3 is CASSELDYNEQFS. In DNA, the CDR3 is TGTGCCAGCAGCGAACTGGATTACAATGAGCAGTTCTCC.

The V gene is TRBV20-1, the J gene TRBJ2-1, with 7 bases fitting TRBD2. In germline, CDR1 is DFQATT, CDR2 SNEGSKA (reference sequence). The CDR3 has 14 amino acids. After removal of 5 bases from V and 2 bases from J, the junction contained 6 bases not matched to a gene. Written as DNA, the CDR3 is TGCAGTGCTGCCCCTAGCGGTACCTACAATGAGCAGTTCTTC. As protein: CSAAPSGTYNEQFF.

This chain uses TRBV7-2 with TRBJ2-5, with D maybe TRBD2 (6 bases). The CDR3 covers 17 residues. The V gene's germline CDR1 is SGHTA and CDR2 FQGNSA. V shed 7 bases and J shed 5 bases, with 26 bases lying between them. The CDR3 bases are TGTGCCAGCATCTCTCGAGGCGGGGCGCACACCGGGGAGACCCAGTACTTC. Residues: CASISRGGAHTGETQYF. Full variable domain (rest looked up from reference TRBV7-2 and TRBJ2-5): GAGVSQSPSNKVTEKGKDVELRCDPISGHTALYWYRQSLGQGLEFLIYFQGNSAPDKSGLPSDRFSAERTGGSVSTLTIQRTQQEDSAVYLCASISRGGAHTGETQYFGPGTRLLVL.

The V gene is TRBV18, the J gene TRBJ2-1; weak D call: TRBD1 (5 bases). CDR3 size: 16 residues. Trimming stripped 3 bases from V and 9 bases from J, with 21 bases between. Germline loops: CDR1 KGHSH, CDR2 LQKENI. Written as DNA, the CDR3 is TGTGCCAGCTCACCTAGAGCAGGGATCGCCCTGAGTGAGCAGTTCTTC. The encoded protein is CASSPRAGIALSEQFF. The variable domain in full, with the rest retrieved from reference TRBV18 and TRBJ2-1, is NAGVMQNPRHLVRRRGQEARLRCSPMKGHSHVYWYRQLPEEGLKFMVYLQKENIIDESGMPKERFSAEFPKEGPSILRIQQVVRGDSAAYFCASSPRAGIALSEQFFGPGTRLTVL.